The entry below gives a single T cell receptor beta chain sequence along with its context. In its sample, this clonotype was seen many times. The antigen it recognizes is unknown. No base quality values were provided; no much bigger clone lies one nucleotide off. All donors were healthy Caucasians. The study also sequenced three unrelated non-twin adults: a male aged 18 to 30, a male aged 50 to 60 and a female aged 50 to 60. Miltenyi CD45RO+ enrichment and human naive T-cell isolation kits were used to isolate memory (CD45RO+) and naive T cells from PBMC. This record comes from a study of identical twins (dated by TCRdb to between 2015 and 2016). For the study in its entirety: TCR alpha and beta repertoires from monozygotic twins, unrelated adults of various ages and cord blood were deep-sequenced to test whether fetal clonotypes persist. To rule out contamination, the twin experiments were replicated at different times with different library preparation protocols.

Libraries were constructed by 5' RACE. The sequencing machine was an Illumina HiSeq 2000. Template switching added a universal primer binding site, and the final cDNA carried a unique molecular identifier that allowed TCR cDNA molecules to be counted accurately. Specific primers in the conserved constant-segment region were used to synthesize first-strand cDNA for the TCR alpha and beta chains. To control for contamination, each cDNA library was double barcoded with a SMART-Mk sample barcode plus Illumina barcodes. TruSeq adapter sequences and Illumina sample barcodes were added in two successive PCR steps. The TCR alpha and beta cDNA libraries were sequenced on the Illumina HiSeq platform using custom primers. The original pipeline was this. Raw reads were processed with MiGEC to extract unique molecular identifiers, and MiXCR was used to determine CDR3 positions. Recombination models were inferred per individual with the repgenHMM and IGoR tools using an EM algorithm. Shared clonotype analysis was performed with the tcR package in R, normalizing sharing by the product of cloneset sizes. To study raw recombination without the effects of thymic and clonal selection, out-of-frame nonproductive sequences were analyzed. Using fastp at Q25 and MiXCR, TCRdb reprocessed the public reads and kept productive beta chains. Merged by CDR3 protein, the rows form single entries marked with the most common genes and DNA. These V and J calls originate from TCRdb's pipeline instead of the authors' own analysis. Across this sample there are about 700,000 distinct CDR3 sequences, with 5.5% to 6.5% seen only once. The ten largest clones represent around 2% of the sample.

V is cut back by 4 bases and J by 2 bases, with 0 bases in the junction unmatched. Per the germline V gene (reference sequence), MNHEY is the CDR1 and SMNVEV is the CDR2. Including the terminal cysteine and phenylalanine, the CDR3 comprises 14 residues. Only the CDR3 portion is preserved as DNA: 42 bases, with reading frame beginning at the first base. What the research found in general, with its limitations: A weaker excess of twin sharing was found in beta out-of-frame sequences because the signal-to-noise ratio was lowered by fewer shared sequences. Out-of-frame TCR alpha sharing in monozygotic twins was systematically underestimated by recombination models, whereas sharing between unrelated individuals was in agreement with the recombination models. Conclusions relied on cross-sectional statistical analysis, since the same donors could not be followed over many years. Invariant T cells such as MAIT and iNKT could partly confound zero-insertion analyses, although diverse VJ usage argued against such confounding for most clonotypes. Out-of-frame TCR alpha sequences shared between twins showed an excess of low generation-probability sequences compared with coincidental sharing between unrelated individuals. Fewer insertions were carried by abundant cord blood beta clonotypes, a similar but weaker trend appeared in young adult naive repertoires, and no such trend appeared in memory repertoires.

The chain is assembled from TRBV27 and TRBJ2-1, with 9 bases in between that match TRBD1. Source material: naive T cells sorted from blood. The sample's cell subset or site, from its label and the paper: cells isolated with a human naive T-cell isolation kit. The TCR sequence derives from a man younger than 35 in good health. The sequenced DNA is TGTGCCAGCAGTTACAGGGGGCCCTACAATGAGCAGTTCTTC. It translates to CASSYRGPYNEQFF.